This T cell receptor beta chain was found in a study of control samples from healthy donors and cancer patients. The germline V gene has CDR1 LNHDA and CDR2 SQIVND (reference sequence). Trimming took off 7 bases at V and 7 bases at J, with 17 bases between the two ends. The CDR3 totals 15 residues. Some clones are missing from TCRdb's copy, which holds only in-frame ones; the method was immunoSEQ multiplex PCR. The sample comprises about 120,000 clones, around 87% of which are singletons, and less than 1.5% rests with the top ten. The receptor's source is a woman in her fifties or sixties with colorectal cancer. The chain links TRBV19 to TRBJ1-6; D possibly corresponds to TRBD1 (5 bases). The sequencing input was PBMCs. CDR3 coding DNA: TGTGCCAGTACCCAGGGAGCGGCATGGAATTCACCCCTCCACTTT. Its translation is CASTQGAAWNSPLHF.